In this sample, the clone carrying this TCR beta chain turned up a few times. Its antigen remains unknown. The data were obtained in a study of CD8+CD57+ T cells in acquired aplastic anemia. Study-wide background: Sorted CD4+ and CD8+ cells gave a mean 3.2 ug DNA, range about 0.19 to 27.4 ug. Healthy donors had, on average, around 11 million reads for their CD4+ cells. Broader study findings: Patients and controls had in common 25 to 30 CD8+ CDR3 sequences.

TCR beta VDJ combinations and CDR3 sequences were profiled from genomic DNA. TCRdb passed the reads through MiXCR, listing each CDR3 protein once. The top ten clones hold 2.9% of a sample with some 180,000 distinct CDR3 sequences, approximately 49% of them seen once. The sample comprised sorted CD4+, CD8+, or CD8+CD57+ T cells (not recorded which) from PBMCs. The sequence derives from a human donor in good health.

Written as DNA, the CDR3 is TGTGCCAGCTCACCACCGGGACACTCAAGCCCTGGCTACACCTTC. Translating it yields CASSPPGHSSPGYTF. This chain joins TRBV18 and TRBJ1-2; possible D gene TRBD1, 6 bases. The CDR3 runs 15 residues. V lost 0 bases, J lost 7 bases, and 15 bases lay in between. The germline V gene has CDR1 KGHSH and CDR2 LQKENI.